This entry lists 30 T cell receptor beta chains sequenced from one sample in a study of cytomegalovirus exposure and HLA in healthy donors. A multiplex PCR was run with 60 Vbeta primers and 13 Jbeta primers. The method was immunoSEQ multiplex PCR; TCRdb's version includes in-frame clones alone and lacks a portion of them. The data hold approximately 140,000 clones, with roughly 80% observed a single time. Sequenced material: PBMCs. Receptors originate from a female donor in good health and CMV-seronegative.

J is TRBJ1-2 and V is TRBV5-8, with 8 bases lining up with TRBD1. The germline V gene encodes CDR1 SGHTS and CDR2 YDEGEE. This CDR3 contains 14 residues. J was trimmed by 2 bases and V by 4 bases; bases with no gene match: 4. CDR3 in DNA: TGTGCCAGCAGCGAGACAGGGGTCAACTATGGCTACACCTTC. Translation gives CASSETGVNYGYTF.

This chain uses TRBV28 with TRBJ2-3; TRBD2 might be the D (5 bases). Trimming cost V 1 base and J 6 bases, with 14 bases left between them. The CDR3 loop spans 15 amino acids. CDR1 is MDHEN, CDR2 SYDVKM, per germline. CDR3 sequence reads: CASSLSDWRPDTQYF. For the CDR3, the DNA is TGTGCCAGCAGTTTATCGGACTGGAGACCGGATACGCAGTATTTT.

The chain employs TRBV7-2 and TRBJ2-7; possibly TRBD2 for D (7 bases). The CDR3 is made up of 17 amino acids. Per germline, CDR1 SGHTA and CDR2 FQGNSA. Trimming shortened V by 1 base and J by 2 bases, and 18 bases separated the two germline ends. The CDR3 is CASSLGGPGRPAYEQYF. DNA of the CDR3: TGTGCCAGCAGCTTAGGGGGGCCCGGGAGGCCAGCCTACGAGCAGTACTTC.

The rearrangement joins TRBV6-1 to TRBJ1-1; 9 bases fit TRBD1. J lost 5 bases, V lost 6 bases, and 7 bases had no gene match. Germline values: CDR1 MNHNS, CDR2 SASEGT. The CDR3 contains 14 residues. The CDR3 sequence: CASRSQGAGTEAFF. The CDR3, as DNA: TGTGCCAGCAGGTCACAGGGGGCAGGAACTGAAGCTTTCTTT.

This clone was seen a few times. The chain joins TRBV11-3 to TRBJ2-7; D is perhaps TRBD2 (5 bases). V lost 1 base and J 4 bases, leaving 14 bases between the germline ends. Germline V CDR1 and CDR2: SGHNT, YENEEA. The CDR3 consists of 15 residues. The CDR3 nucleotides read TGTGCCAGCAGCTTAGTCGTGGGAGTAACTTACGAGCAGTACTTC. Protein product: CASSLVVGVTYEQYF.

CDR3 sequence reads: CASSLGQFPYGYTF. CDR3 coding DNA: TGCGCCAGCAGCTTGGGACAGTTCCCCTATGGCTACACCTTC. The chain links TRBV5-1 to TRBJ1-2; possible D gene TRBD1, 5 bases. Germline CDR1 SGHRS, CDR2 YFSETQ. V dropped 0 bases and J dropped 4 bases, with 10 bases sitting between them. The CDR3 contains 14 residues. The complete variable domain, with remaining parts taken from reference TRBV5-1 and TRBJ1-2, reads KAGVTQTPRYLIKTRGQQVTLSCSPISGHRSVSWYQQTPGQGLQFLFEYFSETQRNKGNFPGRFSGRQFSNSRSEMNVSTLELGDSALYLCASSLGQFPYGYTFGSGTRLTVV.

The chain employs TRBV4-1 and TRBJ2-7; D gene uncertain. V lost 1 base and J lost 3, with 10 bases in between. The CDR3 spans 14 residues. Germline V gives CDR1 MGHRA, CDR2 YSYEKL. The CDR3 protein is CASSQVPGHYEQYF. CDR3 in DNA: TGCGCCAGCAGCCAAGTTCCAGGCCACTACGAGCAGTACTTC.

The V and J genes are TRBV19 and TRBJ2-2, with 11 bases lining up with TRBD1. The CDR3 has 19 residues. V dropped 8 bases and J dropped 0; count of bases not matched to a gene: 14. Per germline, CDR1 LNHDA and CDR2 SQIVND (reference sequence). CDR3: CASFPLPGDRGSNTGELFF. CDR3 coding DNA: TGTGCCAGTTTTCCACTCCCAGGGGACAGGGGGTCGAACACCGGGGAGCTGTTTTTT.

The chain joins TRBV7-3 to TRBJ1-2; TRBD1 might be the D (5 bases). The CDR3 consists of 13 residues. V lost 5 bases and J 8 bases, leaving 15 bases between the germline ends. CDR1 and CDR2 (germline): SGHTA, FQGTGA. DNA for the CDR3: TGTGCCAGCAGCGAGGTTCCAGGGCTCGGCTACACCTTC. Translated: CASSEVPGLGYTF.

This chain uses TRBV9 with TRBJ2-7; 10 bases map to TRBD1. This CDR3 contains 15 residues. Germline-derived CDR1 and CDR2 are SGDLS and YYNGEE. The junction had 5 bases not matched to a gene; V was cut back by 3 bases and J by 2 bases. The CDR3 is CASSEGDRGPYEQYF. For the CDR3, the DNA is TGTGCCAGCAGCGAGGGGGACAGGGGACCCTACGAGCAGTACTTC.

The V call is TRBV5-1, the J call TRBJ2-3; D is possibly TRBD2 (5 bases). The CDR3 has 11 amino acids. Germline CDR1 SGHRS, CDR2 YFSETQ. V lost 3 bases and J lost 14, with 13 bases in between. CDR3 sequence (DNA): TGCGCCAGCAGCTGGTGGAGGAAGGTGTATTTT. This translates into CASSWWRKVYF.

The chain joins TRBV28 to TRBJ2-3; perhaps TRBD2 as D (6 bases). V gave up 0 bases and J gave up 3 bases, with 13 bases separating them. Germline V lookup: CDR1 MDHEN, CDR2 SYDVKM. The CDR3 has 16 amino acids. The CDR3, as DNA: TGTGCCAGCAGTTTATGGTCTACGGGGAGGACAGATACGCAGTATTTT. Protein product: CASSLWSTGRTDTQYF. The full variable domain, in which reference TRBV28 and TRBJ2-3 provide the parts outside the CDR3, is DVKVTQSSRYLVKRTGEKVFLECVQDMDHENMFWYRQDPGLGLRLIYFSYDVKMKEKGDIPEGYSVSREKKERFSLILESASTNQTSMYLCASSLWSTGRTDTQYFGPGTRLTVL.

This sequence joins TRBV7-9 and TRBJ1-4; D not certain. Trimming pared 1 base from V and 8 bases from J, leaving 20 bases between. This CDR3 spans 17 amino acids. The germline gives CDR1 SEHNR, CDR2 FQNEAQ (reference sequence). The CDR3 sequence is CASSLGSSHGGGEKLFF. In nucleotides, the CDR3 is TGTGCCAGCAGCTTAGGGTCGTCGCATGGCGGCGGGGAAAAACTGTTTTTT.

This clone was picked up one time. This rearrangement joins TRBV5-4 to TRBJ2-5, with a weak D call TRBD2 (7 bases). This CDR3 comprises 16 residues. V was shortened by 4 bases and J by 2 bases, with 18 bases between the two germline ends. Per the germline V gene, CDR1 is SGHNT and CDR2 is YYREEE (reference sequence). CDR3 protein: CASSTGEGGIQETQYF. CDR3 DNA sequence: TGTGCCAGCAGCACCGGAGAGGGGGGGATACAAGAGACCCAGTACTTC.

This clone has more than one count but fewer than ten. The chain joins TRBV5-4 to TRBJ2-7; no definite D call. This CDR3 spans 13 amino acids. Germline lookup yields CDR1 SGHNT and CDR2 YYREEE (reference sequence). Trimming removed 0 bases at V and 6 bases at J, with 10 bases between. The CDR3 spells CASSLAVAAEQYF. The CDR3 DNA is TGTGCCAGCAGCTTGGCGGTTGCGGCCGAGCAGTACTTC.

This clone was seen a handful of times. DNA for the CDR3: TGCGCCAGCAGCTTGGACTCGATCATGAACACTGAAGCTTTCTTT. This codes for CASSLDSIMNTEAFF. The rearrangement joins TRBV5-1 to TRBJ1-1, with no clear D. CDR3 size: 15 residues. Germline CDR1 reads SGHRS; CDR2 reads YFSETQ. The V gene lost 0 bases and the J gene lost 0 bases, with 9 bases spanning the gap.

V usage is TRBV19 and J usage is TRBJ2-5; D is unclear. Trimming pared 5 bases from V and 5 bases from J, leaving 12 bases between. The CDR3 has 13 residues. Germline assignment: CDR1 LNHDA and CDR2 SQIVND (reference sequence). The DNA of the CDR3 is TGTGCCAGTAGTCCCCGGTTCTGGGAGACCCAGTACTTC. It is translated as CASSPRFWETQYF.

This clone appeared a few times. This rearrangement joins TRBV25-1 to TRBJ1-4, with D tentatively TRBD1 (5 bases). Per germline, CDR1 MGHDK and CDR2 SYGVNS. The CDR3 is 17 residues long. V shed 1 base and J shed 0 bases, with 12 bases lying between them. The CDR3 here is CASSELGRDATNEKLFF. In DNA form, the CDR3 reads TGTGCCAGCAGTGAATTGGGCAGGGATGCAACTAATGAAAAACTGTTTTTT.

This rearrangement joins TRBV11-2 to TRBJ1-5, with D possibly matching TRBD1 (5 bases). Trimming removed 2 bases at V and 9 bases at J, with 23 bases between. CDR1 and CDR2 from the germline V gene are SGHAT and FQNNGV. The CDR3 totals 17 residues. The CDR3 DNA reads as TGTGCCAGCAGCTTACCCCCTCAAGGGACTGGGGGTTGGCCCCAGCATTTT. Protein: CASSLPPQGTGGWPQHF.

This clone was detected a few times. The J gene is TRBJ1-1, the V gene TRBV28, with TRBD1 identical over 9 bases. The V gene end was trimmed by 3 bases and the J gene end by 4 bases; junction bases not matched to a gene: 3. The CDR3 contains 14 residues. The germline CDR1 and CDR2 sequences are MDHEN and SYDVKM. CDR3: CASSLGQGSTEAFF. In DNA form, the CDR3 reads TGTGCCAGCAGTTTGGGACAGGGCAGCACTGAAGCTTTCTTT.

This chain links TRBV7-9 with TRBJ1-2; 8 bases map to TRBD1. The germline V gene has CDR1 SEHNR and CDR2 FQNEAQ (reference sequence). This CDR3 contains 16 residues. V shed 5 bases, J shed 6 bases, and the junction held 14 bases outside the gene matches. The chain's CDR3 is CASSTGQGEGGNGYTF. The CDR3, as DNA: TGTGCCAGCAGCACCGGACAGGGAGAAGGGGGGAATGGCTACACCTTC. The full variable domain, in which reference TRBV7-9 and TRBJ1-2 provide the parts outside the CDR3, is DTGVSQNPRHKITKRGQNVTFRCDPISEHNRLYWYRQTLGQGPEFLTYFQNEAQLEKSRLLSDRFSAERPKGSFSTLEIQRTEQGDSAMYLCASSTGQGEGGNGYTFGSGTRLTVV.

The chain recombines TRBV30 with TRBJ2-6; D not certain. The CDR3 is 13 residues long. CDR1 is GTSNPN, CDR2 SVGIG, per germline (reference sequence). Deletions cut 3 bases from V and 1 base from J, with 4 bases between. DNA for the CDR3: TGTGCCTGGAGCAAATCTGGGGCCAACGTCCTGACTTTC. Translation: CAWSKSGANVLTF.

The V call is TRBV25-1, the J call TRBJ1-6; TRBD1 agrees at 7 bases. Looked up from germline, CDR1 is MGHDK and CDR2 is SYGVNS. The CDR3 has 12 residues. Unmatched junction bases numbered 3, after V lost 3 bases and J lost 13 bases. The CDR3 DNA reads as TGTGCCAGCAGTGACCCCAGGGGGCCCCTCCACTTT. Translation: CASSDPRGPLHF.

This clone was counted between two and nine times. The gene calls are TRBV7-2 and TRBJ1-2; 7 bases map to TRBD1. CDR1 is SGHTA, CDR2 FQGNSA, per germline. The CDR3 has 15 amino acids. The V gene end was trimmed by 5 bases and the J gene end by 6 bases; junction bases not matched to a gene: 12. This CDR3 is CASSAQTGTADGYTF. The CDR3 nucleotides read TGTGCCAGCAGCGCCCAAACCGGGACAGCTGATGGCTACACCTTC.

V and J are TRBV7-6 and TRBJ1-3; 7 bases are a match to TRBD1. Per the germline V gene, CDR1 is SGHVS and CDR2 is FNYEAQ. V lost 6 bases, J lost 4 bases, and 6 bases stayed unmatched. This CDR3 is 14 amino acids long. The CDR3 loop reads CASRKTGYGNTIYF. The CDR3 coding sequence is TGTGCCAGCAGAAAGACAGGGTACGGAAACACCATATATTTT.

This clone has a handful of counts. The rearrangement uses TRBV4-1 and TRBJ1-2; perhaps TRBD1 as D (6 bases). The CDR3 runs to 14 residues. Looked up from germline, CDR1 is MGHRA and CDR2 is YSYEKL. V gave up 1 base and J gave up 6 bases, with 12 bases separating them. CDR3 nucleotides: TGCGCCAGCAGCCAAGTAAAAAAGGGGGATGGCTACACCTTC. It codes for CASSQVKKGDGYTF.

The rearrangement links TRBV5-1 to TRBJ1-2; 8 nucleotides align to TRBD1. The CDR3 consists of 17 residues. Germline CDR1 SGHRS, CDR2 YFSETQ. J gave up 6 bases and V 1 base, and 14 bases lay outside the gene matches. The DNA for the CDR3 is TGCGCCAGCAGCTTGAGTTGGTTGGGAACAGGGGGACATGGCTACACCTTC. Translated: CASSLSWLGTGGHGYTF.

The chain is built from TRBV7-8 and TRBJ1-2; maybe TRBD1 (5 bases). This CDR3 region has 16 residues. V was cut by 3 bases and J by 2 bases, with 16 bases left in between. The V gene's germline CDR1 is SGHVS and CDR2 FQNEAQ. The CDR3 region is CASSLMVGALNYGYTF. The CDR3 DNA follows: TGTGCCAGCAGCTTGATGGTAGGGGCACTCAACTATGGCTACACCTTC.

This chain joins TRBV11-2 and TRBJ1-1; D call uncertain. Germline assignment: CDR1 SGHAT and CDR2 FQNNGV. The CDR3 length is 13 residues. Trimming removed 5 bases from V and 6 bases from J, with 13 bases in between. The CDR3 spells CASSLWLAPEAFF. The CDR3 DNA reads TGTGCCAGCAGCCTCTGGTTAGCCCCTGAAGCTTTCTTT.

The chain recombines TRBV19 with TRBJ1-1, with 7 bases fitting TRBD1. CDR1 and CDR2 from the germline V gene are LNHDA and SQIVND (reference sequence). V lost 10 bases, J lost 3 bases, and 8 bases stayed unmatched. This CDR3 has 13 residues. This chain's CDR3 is CAISPQGDTEAFF. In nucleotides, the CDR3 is TGTGCCATTTCCCCCCAGGGGGACACTGAAGCTTTCTTT.